The subject of this entry is one T cell receptor beta chain. Method: immunoSEQ multiplex PCR; TCRdb's copy keeps in-frame clones and lacks some. Altogether about 670,000 clones are present, 70% to 90% being singletons, with the ten largest covering about 0.24%. This sample was taken from a study of blood T cell repertoires in COVID-19. V lost 2 bases to trimming and J lost 1 base, with 9 bases between them. Per the germline V gene, CDR1 is SGDLS and CDR2 is YYNGEE. The CDR3 spans 14 residues. What was sequenced was peripheral blood. This clonotype originated in a woman aged 18-35 years with acute or convalescent COVID-19. The chain is built from TRBV9 and TRBJ1-1; tentative D call: TRBD1 (6 bases). The CDR3 region is CASSVRGRNTEAFF. DNA of the CDR3: TGTGCCAGCAGCGTGAGGGGGAGGAACACTGAAGCTTTCTTT. The whole variable domain, filled in from reference TRBV9 and TRBJ1-1, reads DSGVTQTPKHLITATGQRVTLRCSPRSGDLSVYWYQQSLDQGLQFLIQYYNGEERAKGNILERFSAQQFPDLHSELNLSSLELGDSALYFCASSVRGRNTEAFFGQGTRLTVV.